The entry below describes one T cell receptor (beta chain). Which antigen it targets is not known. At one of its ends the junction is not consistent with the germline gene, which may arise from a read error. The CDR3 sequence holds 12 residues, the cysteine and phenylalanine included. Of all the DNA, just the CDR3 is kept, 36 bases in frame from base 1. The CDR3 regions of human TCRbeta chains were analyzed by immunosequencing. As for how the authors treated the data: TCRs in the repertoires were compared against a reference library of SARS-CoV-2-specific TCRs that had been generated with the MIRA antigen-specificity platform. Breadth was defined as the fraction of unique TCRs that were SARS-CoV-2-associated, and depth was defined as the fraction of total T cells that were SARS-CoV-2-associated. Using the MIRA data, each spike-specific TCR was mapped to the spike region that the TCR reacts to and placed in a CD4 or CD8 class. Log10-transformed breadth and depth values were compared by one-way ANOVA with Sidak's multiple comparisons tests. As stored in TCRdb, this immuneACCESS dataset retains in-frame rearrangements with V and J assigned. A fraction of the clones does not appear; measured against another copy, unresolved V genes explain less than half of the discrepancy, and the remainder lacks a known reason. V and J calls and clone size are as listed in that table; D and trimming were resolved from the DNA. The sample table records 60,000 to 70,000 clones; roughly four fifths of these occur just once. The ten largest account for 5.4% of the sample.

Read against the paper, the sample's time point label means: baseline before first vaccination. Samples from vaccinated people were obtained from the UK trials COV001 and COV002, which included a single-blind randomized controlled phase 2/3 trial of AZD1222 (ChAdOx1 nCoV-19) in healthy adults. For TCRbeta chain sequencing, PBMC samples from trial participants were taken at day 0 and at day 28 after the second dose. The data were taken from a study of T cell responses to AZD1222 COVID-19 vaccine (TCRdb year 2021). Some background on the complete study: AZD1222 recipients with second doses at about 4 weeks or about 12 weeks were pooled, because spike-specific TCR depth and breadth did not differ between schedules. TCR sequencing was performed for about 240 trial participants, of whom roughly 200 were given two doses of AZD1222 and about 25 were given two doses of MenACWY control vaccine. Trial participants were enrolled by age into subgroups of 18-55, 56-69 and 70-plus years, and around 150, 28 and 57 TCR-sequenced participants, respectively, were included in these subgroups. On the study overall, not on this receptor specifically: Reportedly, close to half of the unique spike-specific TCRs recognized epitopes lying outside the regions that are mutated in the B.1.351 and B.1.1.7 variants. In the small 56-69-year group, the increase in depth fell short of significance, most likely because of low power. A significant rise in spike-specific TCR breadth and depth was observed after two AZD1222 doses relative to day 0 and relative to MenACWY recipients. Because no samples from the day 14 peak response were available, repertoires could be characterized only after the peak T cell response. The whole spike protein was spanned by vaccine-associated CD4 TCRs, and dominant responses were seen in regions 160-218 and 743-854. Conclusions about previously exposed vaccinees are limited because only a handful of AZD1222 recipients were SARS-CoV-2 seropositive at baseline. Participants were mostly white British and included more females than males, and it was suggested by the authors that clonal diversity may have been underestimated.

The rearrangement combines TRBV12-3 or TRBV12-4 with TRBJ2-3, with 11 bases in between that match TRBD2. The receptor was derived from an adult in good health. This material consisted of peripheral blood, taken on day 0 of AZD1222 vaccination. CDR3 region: CASSRGTSGCNF. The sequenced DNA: TGTGCCAGCAGTCGCGGGACTAGCGGCTGTAATTTT.